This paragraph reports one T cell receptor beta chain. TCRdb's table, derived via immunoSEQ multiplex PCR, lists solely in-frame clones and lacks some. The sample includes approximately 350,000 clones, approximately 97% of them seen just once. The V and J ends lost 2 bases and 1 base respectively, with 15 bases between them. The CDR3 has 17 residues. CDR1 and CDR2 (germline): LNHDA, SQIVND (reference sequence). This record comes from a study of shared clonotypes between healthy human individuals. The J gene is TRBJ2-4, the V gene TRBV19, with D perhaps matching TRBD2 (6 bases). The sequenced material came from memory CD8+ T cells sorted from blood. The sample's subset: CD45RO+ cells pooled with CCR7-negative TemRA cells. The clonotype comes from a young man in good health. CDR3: CASSIRVGSRAKNIQYF. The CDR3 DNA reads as TGTGCCAGTAGTATAAGAGTCGGGAGTCGGGCCAAAAACATTCAGTACTTC. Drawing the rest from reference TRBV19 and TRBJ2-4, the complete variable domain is DGGITQSPKYLFRKEGQNVTLSCEQNLNHDAMYWYRQDPGQGLRLIYYSQIVNDFQKGDIAEGYSVSREKKESFPLTVTSAQKNPTAFYLCASSIRVGSRAKNIQYFGAGTRLSVL.